Following are 31 T cell receptor beta chains from one sample sequenced in a study of CD8 T cells in Susac syndrome. It was with random hexamers that 0.5 to 1 ug RNA was reverse transcribed. TCRdb fed the immunoSEQ multiplex PCR reads into MiXCR, producing one record per CDR3 protein. The table lists about 210,000 distinct CDR3 sequences, approximately 95% of them singletons. Sequenced sample: CD4+ T cells from PBMCs. Every receptor here comes from a human donor with multiple sclerosis.

This chain joins TRBV29-1 and TRBJ1-1; D uncertain. Germline CDR1 SQVTM, CDR2 ANQGSEA. V lost 7 bases and J 0 bases, leaving 12 bases between the germline ends. This CDR3 contains 13 residues. CDR3 region: CSAQTILNTEAFF. CDR3 DNA: TGCAGCGCCCAGACGATCCTGAACACTGAAGCTTTCTTT.

V and J are TRBV29-1 and TRBJ1-4; no clear D. V lost 6 bases to trimming and J lost 7 bases, with 18 bases between them. Looked up from germline, CDR1 is SQVTM and CDR2 is ANQGSEA. The CDR3 runs to 14 residues. The CDR3, as DNA: TGCAGCGTCGCCCCAGGTTGGGGAGGTGAAAAACTGTTTTTT. Residues: CSVAPGWGGEKLFF.

The CDR3 region has the DNA TGTGCCAGCAGTGACCGGCACAATACATACGAGCAGTACTTC. Translation: CASSDRHNTYEQYF. The chain joins TRBV2 to TRBJ2-7; no firm D call. The CDR3 runs to 14 residues. From germline, CDR1 is SNHLY and CDR2 FYNNEI. Deletions cut 3 bases from V and 4 bases from J, with 13 bases between.

In this sample, this clonotype turned up once. This chain's CDR3 is CASSLSFEETQYF. In DNA form, the CDR3 reads TGTGCCAGCAGCTTAAGTTTTGAAGAGACCCAGTACTTC. The chain couples TRBV7-3 to TRBJ2-5, with D unresolved. The V end lost 1 base, the J end lost 3 bases, and 6 bases lay between the germline ends. The CDR3 spans 13 residues. The germline V gene has CDR1 SGHTA and CDR2 FQGTGA.

The rearrangement joins TRBV20-1 to TRBJ1-1; TRBD1 matches at 8 bases. Germline values: CDR1 DFQATT, CDR2 SNEGSKA (reference sequence). The CDR3 sequence is 13 residues long. V was pared by 6 bases and J by 4 bases, with 7 bases of the junction left unmatched. The CDR3 protein is CSALTGDGTEAFF. In DNA, the CDR3 is TGCAGTGCCTTGACAGGGGATGGCACTGAAGCTTTCTTT.

This chain links TRBV2 with TRBJ2-5, with a possible D match to TRBD1 (6 bases). CDR1 is SNHLY and CDR2 is FYNNEI in the germline V gene. The CDR3 length is 13 residues. V gave up 8 bases and J gave up 5 bases, with 15 bases separating them. CDR3 in DNA: TGTGCCAGCCGGGACACCGGAAGGGAGACCCAGTACTTC. Protein product: CASRDTGRETQYF.

V and J are TRBV5-4 and TRBJ2-7, with D uncertain. Germline CDR1 and CDR2: SGHNT and YYREEE (reference sequence). Deletions cut 4 bases from V and 2 bases from J, with 13 bases between. The CDR3 sequence is 14 residues long. The CDR3, as DNA: TGTGCCAGCAGCAGGACCGCACCGACCTACGAGCAGTACGTC. It translates to CASSRTAPTYEQYV.

The V and J genes are TRBV20-1 and TRBJ2-3; no clear D. Germline V gene data show CDR1 as DFQATT and CDR2 as SNEGSKA (reference sequence). The length of the CDR3 is 11 residues. With 6 bases removed from V and 8 bases from J, the gap between germline ends came to 12 bases. This CDR3 is CSAPERGTQYF. The CDR3 DNA reads as TGCAGTGCCCCGGAGCGTGGTACGCAGTATTTT.

This clonotype has just one count. The chain has TRBV7-9 and TRBJ2-6, with D possibly being TRBD2 (5 bases). This CDR3 contains 18 residues. V lost 1 base to trimming and J lost 2 bases, with 15 bases between them. CDR1 and CDR2 from the germline V gene are SEHNR and FQNEAQ (reference sequence). This CDR3 reads CASSLGTPHRAGANVLTF. Written as DNA, the CDR3 is TGTGCCAGCAGCTTAGGGACTCCCCATAGAGCTGGGGCCAACGTCCTGACTTTC.

The count of this clonotype is one. The chain links TRBV6-5 to TRBJ2-5, with 8 bases that match TRBD2. Losses at the gene ends were 2 bases for V and 5 bases for J; bases not matched to a gene: 4. The CDR3 covers 14 residues. Germline CDR1 reads MNHEY; CDR2 reads SVGAGI. CDR3: CASSYQRGPETQYF. CDR3 in DNA: TGTGCCAGCAGTTACCAGCGGGGGCCCGAGACCCAGTACTTC.

This sequence joins TRBV10-3 and TRBJ2-7; the D is unclear. V dropped 3 bases and J dropped 1 base, with 13 bases sitting between them. The CDR3 is 15 residues long. Germline loops: CDR1 ENHRY, CDR2 SYGVKD. The CDR3 protein is CAISDPSLVSYEQYV. The CDR3 nucleotides read TGTGCCATCAGTGATCCAAGCTTAGTATCCTACGAGCAGTACGTC.

The chain is built from TRBV4-1 and TRBJ2-5, with D perhaps TRBD1 (5 bases). The CDR3 totals 15 residues. Looked up from germline, CDR1 is MGHRA and CDR2 is YSYEKL. With 5 bases removed from V and 3 bases from J, the gap between germline ends came to 16 bases. This CDR3 reads CASSFQGWLKETQYF. The DNA of the CDR3 is TGCGCCAGCAGCTTTCAGGGCTGGTTGAAAGAGACCCAGTACTTC.

V usage is TRBV20-1 and J usage is TRBJ2-7, with D tentatively TRBD2 (5 bases). Between the trimmed V and J ends, which lost 3 bases and 4 bases, there was a span of 13 bases. The germline gives CDR1 DFQATT, CDR2 SNEGSKA (reference sequence). The CDR3 is 13 residues long. CDR3 bases: TGCAGTGCTAGGTGGCTAGCTCGTTACGAGCAGTACGTC. Protein: CSARWLARYEQYV.

The chain joins TRBV15 to TRBJ1-4; no reliable D call. V dropped 4 bases and J dropped 0 bases, with 15 bases sitting between them. The CDR3 loop spans 17 amino acids. CDR1 is LNHNV and CDR2 is YYDKDF in the germline V gene (reference sequence). CDR3 coding DNA: TGTGCCACCAGCACCCGCCGGGTTCCGTCAACTAATGAAAAACTGTTTTTT. It translates to CATSTRRVPSTNEKLFF.

The chain combines TRBV20-1 with TRBJ2-7, with 8 bases that match TRBD1. CDR3 length: 15 residues. Germline assignment: CDR1 DFQATT and CDR2 SNEGSKA (reference sequence). V gave up 5 bases and J gave up 6 bases; unmatched junction bases: 15. The CDR3 coding sequence is TGCAGTGCTTCCTATTTCGGACAGGGACCGTTCGAGCAGTACTTC. It is translated as CSASYFGQGPFEQYF.

V gene TRBV6-5 combines with J gene TRBJ2-3; D may be TRBD2 (5 bases). This CDR3 has 11 amino acids. V gave up 11 bases and J gave up 1 base, with 7 bases separating them. Germline-derived CDR1 and CDR2 are MNHEY and SVGAGI. The CDR3 nucleotides are TGTGCCGCGCGGGGCACAGATACGCAGTATTTT. This sequence encodes CAARGTDTQYF.

The genes are TRBV16 and TRBJ1-5; no definite D call. The germline CDR1 and CDR2 sequences are KGHSY and FQNENV. The CDR3 is 15 residues long. Trimming shortened V by 2 bases and J by 2 bases, and 10 bases separated the two germline ends. The CDR3 loop reads CASSQGRAGNQPQHF. The CDR3, as DNA: TGTGCCAGCAGCCAAGGAAGGGCAGGCAATCAGCCCCAGCATTTT.

V gene TRBV3-1 combines with J gene TRBJ1-5; 12 bases align to TRBD1. This CDR3 comprises 18 residues. The germline CDR1 and CDR2 sequences are LGHDT and YNNKEL (reference sequence). V shed 1 base and J 4 bases; nucleotides not matched to a gene: 8. In nucleotides, the CDR3 is TGTGCCAGCAGCCAAGCGGGACAGGGGGCGGGAGCTAATCAGCCCCAGCATTTT. It is translated as CASSQAGQGAGANQPQHF.

The chain carries TRBV20-1 and TRBJ1-1, with D possibly being TRBD1 (5 bases). Germline loops: CDR1 DFQATT, CDR2 SNEGSKA (reference sequence). V lost 0 bases to trimming and J lost 5 bases, with 13 bases between them. This CDR3 has 14 residues. The chain's CDR3 is CSARETWGETEAFF. CDR3 sequence (DNA): TGCAGTGCTAGAGAGACCTGGGGGGAGACTGAAGCTTTCTTT.

The chain is built from TRBV12-3 or TRBV12-4 and TRBJ1-2, with no clear D. Trimming removed 8 bases from V and 1 base from J, with 11 bases in between. The CDR3 consists of 13 residues. CDR3 nucleotide sequence: TGTGCCAGCTGCCTCCTGCATAACTATGGCTACACCTTC. This sequence encodes CASCLLHNYGYTF.

The rearrangement joins TRBV20-1 to TRBJ2-1, with 12 nucleotides matching TRBD1. Per the germline V gene, CDR1 is DFQATT and CDR2 is SNEGSKA (reference sequence). V shed 5 bases and J 7 bases; nucleotides not matched to a gene: 15. This CDR3 is 17 amino acids long. DNA for the CDR3: TGCAGTGCTGGACGCTCAATCGGGACAGGGGGCTTTAATGAGCAGTTCTTC. It yields the protein CSAGRSIGTGGFNEQFF.

The chain has TRBV7-2 and TRBJ2-1; tentatively, D is TRBD2 (5 bases). Germline assignment: CDR1 SGHTA and CDR2 FQGNSA. Trimming took off 2 bases at V and 9 bases at J, with 8 bases between the two ends. The CDR3 covers 12 residues. The CDR3 loop reads CASSLRGLEQFF. As DNA, the CDR3 is TGTGCCAGCAGCTTAAGAGGGCTTGAGCAGTTCTTC.

The chain carries TRBV6-1 and TRBJ2-7; D unclear. The germline CDR1 and CDR2 sequences are MNHNS and SASEGT. The V end lost 4 bases, the J end lost 3 bases, and 13 bases lay between the germline ends. The CDR3 sequence is 14 residues long. In DNA form, the CDR3 reads TGTGCCAGCAGTGTCGGTCTAAACTACTACGAGCAGTACGTC. Residues: CASSVGLNYYEQYV.

This rearrangement joins TRBV27 to TRBJ1-1, with D unclear. Germline V gives CDR1 MNHEY, CDR2 SMNVEV (reference sequence). The CDR3 covers 14 residues. V was trimmed by 3 bases and J by 1 base, leaving 9 bases between them. This CDR3 reads CASSFEGRNTEAFF. The CDR3 nucleotides read TGTGCCAGCAGTTTTGAAGGAAGGAACACTGAAGCTTTCTTT.

This chain uses TRBV29-1 with TRBJ1-1; maybe TRBD1 (5 bases). Trimming left V 4 bases short and J 11 bases short, with 14 bases between. Germline V gene sequence: CDR1 SQVTM, CDR2 ANQGSEA. The CDR3 spans 11 residues. The CDR3 is CSVGRGGGAFF. DNA of the CDR3: TGCAGCGTTGGGAGGGGCGGAGGGGCTTTCTTT.

This clonotype was found a few times. The chain has TRBV18 and TRBJ2-6; no definite D call. Germline V gives CDR1 KGHSH, CDR2 LQKENI. The V end lost 3 bases, the J end lost 0 bases, and 3 bases lay between the germline ends. The CDR3 extends over 14 amino acids. DNA of the CDR3: TGTGCCAGCTCACCTGGCTCTGGGGCCAACGTCCTGACTTTC. Translation gives CASSPGSGANVLTF.

The chain has TRBV27 and TRBJ1-1, with D uncertain. This CDR3 has 14 amino acids. CDR1 and CDR2 (germline): MNHEY, SMNVEV (reference sequence). V was clipped by 5 bases and J by 1 base, with 11 bases between them. The CDR3 spells CASSLGRANTEAFF. CDR3 coding DNA: TGTGCCAGCAGTCTAGGACGGGCGAACACTGAAGCTTTCTTT.

This clonotype was counted a single time. The chain uses TRBV30 and TRBJ1-2; D is perhaps TRBD1 (5 bases). Trimming removed 6 bases at V and 8 bases at J, with 19 bases between. Per germline, CDR1 GTSNPN and CDR2 SVGIG (reference sequence). The CDR3 runs 13 residues. CDR3 coding DNA: TGTGCCTGCTCGGTCGGGGGGTCGCGGGGCTACACCTTC. Translating gives CACSVGGSRGYTF.

The chain combines TRBV2 with TRBJ1-1; D is possibly TRBD1 (6 bases). V was trimmed by 6 bases and J by 0 bases, leaving 14 bases between them. CDR3 size: 15 residues. The V gene's germline CDR1 is SNHLY and CDR2 FYNNEI. The CDR3 coding sequence is TGTGCCAGCAGCCCTGACAGGCCCATGAACACTGAAGCTTTCTTT. It codes for CASSPDRPMNTEAFF.

The rearrangement joins TRBV24-1 to TRBJ2-2; D unresolved. Germline V gene sequence: CDR1 KGHDR, CDR2 SFDVKD. The CDR3 has 13 amino acids. Between the trimmed V and J ends, which lost 7 bases and 7 bases, there was a span of 12 bases. CDR3 in amino acids: CATSALTNGELFF. The CDR3 region has the DNA TGTGCCACCAGCGCCCTTACCAACGGGGAGCTGTTTTTT.

The chain joins TRBV10-3 to TRBJ2-7; D perhaps matches TRBD1 (6 bases). The germline V gene has CDR1 ENHRY and CDR2 SYGVKD. CDR3 length equals 12 residues. V was cut by 8 bases and J by 2 bases, with 10 bases left in between. The CDR3 DNA sequence: TGTGCCATCGCAGGGGCCACCTACGAGCAGTACTTC. Protein: CAIAGATYEQYF.